Described below is a single T cell receptor beta chain sequence and its context. No antigen is known for it. This specimen belongs to a study of T cell repertoires in cytomegalovirus infection. TCRdb re-called the reads through MiXCR, storing one row per CDR3 protein. The table records roughly 60,000 distinct CDR3 sequences, around 30% of them present only once. Study outcomes and limitations: HLA-C-restricted CMV clonotypes gave the most frequent clonotype in two of eight donors.

From germline, CDR1 is DFQATT and CDR2 SNEGSKA (reference sequence). V lost 6 bases to trimming and J lost 6 bases, with 12 bases between them. There are 11 residues in the CDR3. The clonotype originates from a human donor in good health (CMV status not recorded). Some clones in this sample may be carry-over from other donors' samples. The chain combines TRBV20-1 with TRBJ2-7; D uncertain. Sequencing was done on a sample of PBMCs, sequenced either directly or after in vitro stimulation (not recorded which). CDR3 in amino acids: CSAPLGGEQYF. The CDR3 DNA follows: TGCAGTGCGCCCCTAGGCGGCGAGCAGTACTTC.